This TCR beta chain was obtained from a study of cytomegalovirus exposure and HLA in healthy donors. Turning to the study itself: HLA-typed donors were the source of about 85 million unique TCRs held in an early data release.

Points on this clone: The target antigen is unknown.

Study-level points and caveats: It was taken for granted in presence/absence analyses that sequencing depth across donors was roughly uniform. Only CMV serostatus was available as immune exposure information.

The CDR3 runs 14 residues. Germline V gene data show CDR1 as KGHSH and CDR2 as LQKENI. The V gene end was trimmed by 3 bases and the J gene end by 0 bases; junction bases not matched to a gene: 2. Primers: 60 Vbeta forward and 13 Jbeta reverse. Only in-frame clones appear in the TCRdb table, and some are missing; sequencing was by immunoSEQ multiplex PCR. Of some 130,000 clones in the sample, around 82% were seen once. The sequence derives from a man aged 45-65 years in good health and CMV-seronegative. The V and J genes are TRBV18 and TRBJ2-7; 7 nucleotides match TRBD1. Source material: PBMCs. The CDR3 protein is CASSPRGNSYEQYF. The DNA for the CDR3 is TGTGCCAGCTCACCCAGGGGGAACTCCTACGAGCAGTACTTC.